Sequencing of this T cell receptor beta chain was carried out in a study of sequential checkpoint blockade in melanoma. The wider study: First-line arms were nivolumab then ipilimumab, or the reverse, randomized 1:1. Maintenance nivolumab came after either treatment sequence.

Treatment reported: randomized to nivolumab then ipilimumab (arm A) or the reverse (arm B). None of the patients previously received DNA-damaging chemotherapy. This clone was recorded once. The protocol was immunoSEQ multiplex PCR, while the TCRdb copy is restricted to in-frame clones and leaves out a portion. The profile shows about 22,000 clones, roughly 80% of them singletons. The TCR comes from a human donor with melanoma. The sequencing used CD8+ T cells sorted from blood (inferred from file names), collected from a patient given nivolumab and ipilimumab in sequence.

The CDR3 loop is CASSSSGRGTGELFF. The CDR3 DNA sequence: TGTGCCAGCAGCTCTAGCGGGAGGGGTACCGGGGAGCTGTTTTTT. V usage is TRBV9 and J usage is TRBJ2-2; TRBD2 matches at 12 bases. V trimming: 4 bases; J trimming: 5 bases; junction bases outside the gene matches: 3. Looked up from germline, CDR1 is SGDLS and CDR2 is YYNGEE. This CDR3 has 15 amino acids.